This T cell receptor beta chain derives from a study of blood T cell repertoires in COVID-19. Across the study: Researchers got acute and convalescent COVID-19 samples from the United States, Italy and Spain. T cells, B-cell-depleted T cells, or PBMCs supplied cDNA or gDNA.

Original data processing: It was from reference gene primer amplification that nucleated cell counts were estimated. Clones were read by immunoSEQ multiplex PCR, and TCRdb kept only the in-frame ones, dropping some. V and J calls and clone size follow that table, whereas D and trimming were derived from the DNA. This repertoire shows over 150,000 clones, about 86% found once; its top ten account for less than 30%. The V and J ends lost 6 bases and 6 bases, in that order; junction bases with no gene match: 5. Germline values: CDR1 MDHEN, CDR2 SYDVKM. CDR3 length: 14 amino acids. The sequenced material came from peripheral blood. The genes are TRBV28 and TRBJ1-5; 10 bases line up with TRBD1. The clonotype originates from a woman aged 60-75 years with acute or convalescent COVID-19. The CDR3 reads CASSSGQGSQPQHF. The CDR3, as DNA: TGTGCCAGCAGCTCGGGACAGGGGAGTCAGCCCCAGCATTTT.